The subject of this entry is one TCR beta chain. Its matching antigen is unknown. These data come from a study of T cell responses to AZD1222 COVID-19 vaccine. Germline V CDR1 and CDR2: SEHNR, FQNEAQ (reference sequence). The CDR3 is made up of 14 amino acids. Trimming cost V 1 base and J 13 bases, with 18 bases left between them. Whole-study results and caveats: Repertoire samples came only from after the peak T cell response. Spike-specific TCR breadth and depth were elevated following two AZD1222 doses. In a largely white British group with more females than males, clonal diversity was possibly underestimated.

The method was immunoSEQ multiplex PCR; TCRdb's version includes in-frame clones alone and lacks a portion of them. The data show 110,000 or so clones, more than 70% seen once. The sequenced sample was peripheral blood, obtained 28 days after the second AZD1222 dose. The chain uses TRBV7-9 and TRBJ2-3; D may match TRBD1 or TRBD2 (6 bases each). The clonotype was recovered from an adult who received the AZD1222 COVID-19 vaccine. The CDR3 DNA is TGTGCCAGCAGCTTAGGGGTTCCAGGGGAGGCTGAGTATTTT. This codes for CASSLGVPGEAEYF.